This is a list of T cell receptor beta chains from one sample in a study of T cells in Graves' hyperthyroidism and ophthalmopathy. MiXCR, run by TCRdb on the multiplex PCR reads, gives a single entry per CDR3 protein. The table has 75,000 to 100,000 distinct CDR3 sequences, about 40% seen once. The sequenced sample was peripheral blood or thyroid tissue (not recorded which). The receptors here all came from a woman under 40 with Graves' hyperthyroidism. The CDR3 runs from the conserved cysteine through the conserved F or W. The order of the fields is V gene, D gene, J gene, clone size, CDR3 DNA, CDR3 protein. The D gene is left open where the match is weak. Only part of the rows carry a size: once, few, many, or a class if the clone is expanded.

TRBV5-1	.	TRBJ2-5	many	TGCGCCAGCAGGGTCATCGGGAGCCAAGAGACCCAGTACTTC	CASRVIGSQETQYF
TRBV9	.	TRBJ2-7	.	TGTGCTAGCAGCGTGGGACCAGCGGGCCTCGAGCAGTACTTC	CASSVGPAGLEQYF
TRBV12-3/TRBV12-4	.	TRBJ2-7	many	TGTGCCAGCAGTTTAGCCACGGAACACTACGAGCAGTACTTC	CASSLATEHYEQYF
TRBV15	TRBD2	TRBJ2-3	many	TGTGCCACCAGGTCTCGGCGGGAGGTAGATACGCAGTATTTT	CATRSRREVDTQYF
TRBV5-1	.	TRBJ1-2	many	TGCGCCAGCAGCTCTGGGGCCGGCTATGGCTACACCTTC	CASSSGAGYGYTF
TRBV20-1	TRBD1	TRBJ1-1	.	TGCAGTGCTGGGGACAGGGTTACCACTGAAGCTTTCTTT	CSAGDRVTTEAFF
TRBV11-2	.	TRBJ1-2	many	TGTGCCAGCAGCTCTGATTCGAACTATGGCTACACCTTC	CASSSDSNYGYTF
TRBV5-5	.	TRBJ1-5	many	TGTGCCAGCAGGCATGGGGTGGGCAATCAGCCCCAGCATTTT	CASRHGVGNQPQHF
TRBV27	TRBD1	TRBJ2-7	many	TGTGCCAGCAGTCCTCGGACAGGCCCCTACGAGCAGTACTTC	CASSPRTGPYEQYF
TRBV5-1	.	TRBJ2-5	many	TGCGCCAGCAGCTTGGAAGACCAGCGCCAAGAGACCCAGTACTTC	CASSLEDQRQETQYF
TRBV28	.	TRBJ2-7	many	TGTGCCAGCAGGCCGGGACCAAGGGTACGCGAGCAGTACTTC	CASRPGPRVREQYF
TRBV5-1	TRBD1	TRBJ1-1	many	TGCGCCAGCAGCTTCGGGACAGGGGGCTTGAACACTGAAGCTTTCTTT	CASSFGTGGLNTEAFF
TRBV7-9	.	TRBJ2-7	.	TGTGCCAGCGCGACGGGGGAGTCCTACGAGCAGTACTTC	CASATGESYEQYF
TRBV10-3	.	TRBJ1-2	.	TGTGCCATCGGTTCTACCCGGTCGGGTGGCTACACCTTC	CAIGSTRSGGYTF
TRBV11-2	TRBD1	TRBJ1-2	many	TGTGCCAGCAGCTTAAGGGGGCTAGGCTACACCTTC	CASSLRGLGYTF
TRBV28	.	TRBJ1-1	many	TGTGCCAGCAGTCAAATGTTCGACGGAACGAACACTGAAGCTTTCTTT	CASSQMFDGTNTEAFF
TRBV2	.	TRBJ2-2	.	TGTGCCAGCGGTTGGCCACCGCCGAGGGGGGGGCTGTTTTTT	CASGWPPPRGGLFF
TRBV2	TRBD1	TRBJ1-2	many	TGTGCCAGCAGTGAAGGGGACAGATACTATGGCTACACCTTC	CASSEGDRYYGYTF
TRBV7-6	.	TRBJ2-5	.	TGTGCCAGCAGTTTATTCCCCGGGGCAAGGGGAGAGACCCAGTACTTC	CASSLFPGARGETQYF
TRBV2	.	TRBJ1-5	.	TGTGCCAGCATTGTAAAGGGCAGGGGATTTGATAAGCTGCAGCCCCAGCATTTT	CASIVKGRGFDKLQPQHF
TRBV24-1	.	TRBJ1-5	many	TGTGCCACCAGTGAGGGGGGATTCAATCAGCCCCAGCATTTT	CATSEGGFNQPQHF
TRBV3-1	TRBD1	TRBJ2-7	many	TGTGCCAGCAGCCAAGGGACAGGGTACTACGAGCAGTACTTC	CASSQGTGYYEQYF
TRBV5-1	.	TRBJ2-6	many	TGCGCCAGCAGAAAATCAGGTGGGGCCAACGTCCTGACTTTC	CASRKSGGANVLTF
TRBV7-6	TRBD2	TRBJ2-7	.	TGTGCCAGCAGCCCTATGTCCCTAGCGGGTTGGCCCAAGGTTCCCATCCTTGTAGAGCAGTACTTC	CASSPMSLAGWPKVPILVEQYF
TRBV2	.	TRBJ1-1	medium-sized	TGTGCCAGCAGTGAATGGAGGGTAGGCTTGGTCACTGAAGCTTTCTTT	CASSEWRVGLVTEAFF
TRBV6-5	TRBD2	TRBJ2-7	many	TGTGCCAGCACCTACGGATCTAGCGGATCCTACGAGCAGTACTTC	CASTYGSSGSYEQYF
TRBV15	.	TRBJ1-6	many	TGTGCCACCAGCGAGACCTGGGGATATAATTCACCCCTCCACTTT	CATSETWGYNSPLHF
TRBV24-1	.	TRBJ2-5	many	TGTGCCACCAGTGAATCTGGGCCAGATCAAGAGACCCAGTACTTC	CATSESGPDQETQYF
TRBV5-1	TRBD2	TRBJ2-7	many	TGCGCCAGCAGCTTTGGAGCTTTGCGGGAGGGCGGCTACGAGCAGTACTTC	CASSFGALREGGYEQYF
TRBV6-5	.	TRBJ2-7	many	TGTGCCAGCAGTTACTATTCCTACGAGCAGTACTTC	CASSYYSYEQYF